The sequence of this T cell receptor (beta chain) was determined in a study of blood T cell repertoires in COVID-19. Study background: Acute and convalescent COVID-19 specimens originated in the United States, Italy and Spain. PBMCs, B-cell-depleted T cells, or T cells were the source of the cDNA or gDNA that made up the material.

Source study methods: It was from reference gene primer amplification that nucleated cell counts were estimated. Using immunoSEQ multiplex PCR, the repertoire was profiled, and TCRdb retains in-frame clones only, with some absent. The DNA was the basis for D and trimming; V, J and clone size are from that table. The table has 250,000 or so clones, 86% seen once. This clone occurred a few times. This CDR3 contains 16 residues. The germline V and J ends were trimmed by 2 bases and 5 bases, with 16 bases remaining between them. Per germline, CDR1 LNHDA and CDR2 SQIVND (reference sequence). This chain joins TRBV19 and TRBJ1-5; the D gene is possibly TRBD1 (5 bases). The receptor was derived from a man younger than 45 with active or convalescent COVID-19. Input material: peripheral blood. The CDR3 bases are TGTGCCAGTAGTATAACAAATGGTTTAGGGGATCAGCCCCAGCATTTT. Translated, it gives CASSITNGLGDQPQHF.